Listed here are 15 T cell receptor beta chains from one sample, sequenced in a study of cytomegalovirus exposure and HLA in healthy donors. With 60 Vbeta and 13 Jbeta primers, the PCR was carried out. The method was immunoSEQ multiplex PCR; TCRdb's version includes in-frame clones alone and lacks a portion of them. The data show some 130,000 clones, 80% seen once. Source material: PBMCs. These receptors were obtained from a man in his forties in good health and CMV-seronegative.

This clone was detected once. The V gene is TRBV5-4, the J gene TRBJ2-5; 8 bases agree with TRBD2. The germline gives CDR1 SGHNT, CDR2 YYREEE (reference sequence). Losses at the gene ends were 4 bases for V and 5 bases for J; bases not matched to a gene: 16. The length of the CDR3 is 17 residues. CDR3 bases: TGTGCCAGCAGCCCCGGGACTAGTGATTATAGGTGGGAGACCCAGTACTTC. Amino acids: CASSPGTSDYRWETQYF.

The V gene is TRBV30, the J gene TRBJ1-2; D not resolved. Deletions cut 7 bases from V and 5 bases from J, with 14 bases between. Germline-derived CDR1 and CDR2 are GTSNPN and SVGIG (reference sequence). CDR3 length equals 12 residues. CDR3 DNA: TGTGCCTTTTCGGACGGGGATTATGGCTACACCTTC. It encodes CAFSDGDYGYTF. Drawing the rest from reference TRBV30 and TRBJ1-2, the complete variable domain is SQTIHQWPATLVQPVGSPLSLECTVEGTSNPNLYWYRQAAGRGLQLLFYSVGIGQISSEVPQNLSASRPQDRQFILSSKKLLLSDSGFYLCAFSDGDYGYTFGSGTRLTVV.

The chain combines TRBV9 with TRBJ2-7, with 9 bases that match TRBD2. Germline V gene sequence: CDR1 SGDLS, CDR2 YYNGEE. CDR3 length: 17 amino acids. V shed 0 bases and J 0 bases; nucleotides not matched to a gene: 7. Here the CDR3 DNA reads TGTGCCAGCAGCGTAGACGTTAGCGGGAGTGGCTCCTACGAGCAGTACTTC. Translating gives CASSVDVSGSGSYEQYF.

The chain recombines TRBV6-6 with TRBJ2-2; the match to TRBD1 covers 9 bases. The CDR3 runs to 15 residues. In germline, CDR1 is MNHNY, CDR2 SVGAGI (reference sequence). V lost 7 bases to trimming and J lost 3 bases; unmatched junction nucleotides: 6. Written as DNA, the CDR3 is TGTGCCAGCAACCCGGGACAGGGTTACACCGGGGAGCTGTTTTTT. Translating it yields CASNPGQGYTGELFF.

V usage is TRBV30 and J usage is TRBJ2-3, with TRBD2 matching over 8 bases. The CDR3 covers 14 residues. The germline V gene has CDR1 GTSNPN and CDR2 SVGIG (reference sequence). The V gene end was trimmed by 6 bases and the J gene end by 3 bases; junction bases not matched to a gene: 8. This chain's CDR3 is CACNVIAGTDTQYF. In DNA, the CDR3 is TGTGCCTGTAATGTAATAGCGGGGACAGATACGCAGTATTTT. Supplemented by reference TRBV30 and TRBJ2-3, the full variable domain reads SQTIHQWPATLVQPVGSPLSLECTVEGTSNPNLYWYRQAAGRGLQLLFYSVGIGQISSEVPQNLSASRPQDRQFILSSKKLLLSDSGFYLCACNVIAGTDTQYFGPGTRLTVL.

This chain links TRBV29-1 with TRBJ2-1, with TRBD2 identical over 11 bases. The CDR3 totals 16 residues. Germline V gene lookup returns CDR1 SQVTM and CDR2 ANQGSEA. The V segment lost 5 bases and the J segment 8 bases; nucleotides outside the gene matches: 14. CDR3 amino acids: CSVQGHTSGSVDEQFF. CDR3 DNA sequence: TGCAGCGTTCAGGGCCACACTAGCGGGAGTGTGGATGAGCAGTTCTTC.

This clone was observed a few times. The genes are TRBV6-1 and TRBJ2-1; D perhaps matches TRBD1 (7 bases). This CDR3 is 14 amino acids long. Germline values: CDR1 MNHNS, CDR2 SASEGT. Trimming took off 6 bases at V and 6 bases at J, with 15 bases between the two ends. For the CDR3, the DNA is TGTGCCAGCAGCAGGGGCCAGGGGGGCAATGAGCAGTTCTTC. Its translation: CASSRGQGGNEQFF.

The table lists this clone with a few counts. The gene calls are TRBV29-1 and TRBJ2-7, with a tentative D call TRBD1 (6 bases). The V and J ends lost 6 bases and 3 bases respectively, with 15 bases between them. Germline V gene data show CDR1 as SQVTM and CDR2 as ANQGSEA. This CDR3 is 13 amino acids long. The CDR3 nucleotides read TGCAGCGTCGGACAGTCAGGCGGCTACGAGCAGTACTTC. Protein sequence: CSVGQSGGYEQYF.

Details on this clone: This specimen includes other DNA sequences encoding the same CDR3. The chain recombines TRBV7-2 with TRBJ1-2; D unclear. Trimming cost V 1 base and J 4 bases, with 7 bases left between them. Germline CDR1 and CDR2: SGHTA and FQGNSA. This CDR3 region has 13 residues. CDR3 sequence (DNA): TGTGCCAGCAGCTTAGACAGAACCTATGGCTACACCTTC. Translated, it gives CASSLDRTYGYTF.

The table lists this clone with a few counts. The chain links TRBV5-1 to TRBJ2-3, with 7 bases that match TRBD2. The CDR3 has 18 residues. CDR1 SGHRS and CDR2 YFSETQ come from the germline V gene. J lost 0 bases, V lost 4 bases, and 14 bases had no gene match. The CDR3: CASSTRLTSELSTDTQYF. Written as DNA, the CDR3 is TGCGCCAGCAGCACGCGGTTAACTAGCGAACTAAGCACAGATACGCAGTATTTT.

The rearrangement uses TRBV28 and TRBJ1-1; no clear D gene. V lost 2 bases and J 11 bases, leaving 12 bases between the germline ends. Germline V gives CDR1 MDHEN, CDR2 SYDVKM. CDR3 length equals 12 residues. The CDR3: CASSLGGFGAFF. In DNA form, the CDR3 reads TGTGCCAGCAGTTTAGGAGGGTTTGGGGCTTTCTTT. The variable domain in full, completed from reference TRBV28 and TRBJ1-1, reads DVKVTQSSRYLVKRTGEKVFLECVQDMDHENMFWYRQDPGLGLRLIYFSYDVKMKEKGDIPEGYSVSREKKERFSLILESASTNQTSMYLCASSLGGFGAFFGQGTRLTVV.

The chain has TRBV28 and TRBJ2-1, with D possibly being TRBD2 (6 bases). V lost 5 bases and J lost 8, with 7 bases in between. Germline lookup yields CDR1 MDHEN and CDR2 SYDVKM. This CDR3 is 11 amino acids long. CDR3 region: CASSGGYEQFF. CDR3 nucleotide sequence: TGTGCCAGCAGTGGGGGGTATGAGCAGTTCTTC.

The chain combines TRBV4-1 with TRBJ1-2; D is perhaps TRBD1 (6 bases). CDR1 is MGHRA and CDR2 is YSYEKL in the germline V gene. V lost 0 bases to trimming and J lost 8 bases, with 13 bases between them. The CDR3 spans 14 residues. As DNA, the CDR3 is TGCGCCAGCAGCCAAGATGAGGGGGTGGGCGGCTACACCTTC. This gives the protein CASSQDEGVGGYTF.

This clone is a singleton in its sample. The chain recombines TRBV7-2 with TRBJ2-5; TRBD2 aligns across 14 bases. Germline CDR1 and CDR2: SGHTA and FQGNSA. Trimming took 2 bases from V and 5 from J; bases not matched to a gene: 10. This CDR3 has 18 residues. This CDR3 is CASSLNPTSGRARETQYF. Here the CDR3 DNA reads TGTGCCAGCAGCTTAAATCCGACTAGCGGGAGGGCCCGGGAGACCCAGTACTTC.

The gene calls are TRBV5-1 and TRBJ1-4, with a tentative D call TRBD1 (5 bases). This CDR3 region has 14 residues. Looked up from germline, CDR1 is SGHRS and CDR2 is YFSETQ. Trimming took 1 base from V and 4 from J, leaving 8 bases between them. The CDR3 nucleotides are TGCGCCAGCAGCTTGATAGGGGTTAATGAAAAACTGTTTTTT. Its translation is CASSLIGVNEKLFF.